This TCR beta chain was identified in a study of radiation and T cells in renal cell carcinoma. Study at large: Nephrectomy followed 15 Gy stereotactic body radiation by 4 weeks.

This clone appeared once. What it binds is unknown. Germline CDR1 is SGDLS and CDR2 is YYNGEE. CDR3 length: 17 amino acids. V gave up 0 bases and J gave up 8 bases; unmatched junction bases: 11. TCRdb keeps only in-frame clones here, not all; method: immunoSEQ multiplex PCR. The sample comprises tens of thousands of clones, 80% of which are singletons, and around 28% rests with the top ten. Study-level points and caveats: Without pretreatment biopsies, baseline tumor clonotype presence was undetermined. In blood, top tumor clones expanded by 2 weeks, shrinking by 4.

As for time point: blood 2 weeks post-SBRT. Treatment reported: 15 Gy SBRT to primary tumor, nephrectomy 4 weeks later. Sequences were derived from blood, sampled from a patient whose treatment included radiotherapy and nephrectomy. This clonotype originated in an older woman with renal cell carcinoma. J is TRBJ2-2 and V is TRBV9, with 9 nucleotides matching TRBD1. CDR3 nucleotide sequence: TGTGCCAGCAGCGTAGGGACAGGGGCCGGGATTTCGGGGGAGCTGTTTTTT. Amino acid sequence: CASSVGTGAGISGELFF.